The T cell receptor (beta chain) described here comes from a study of T cells in Graves' hyperthyroidism and ophthalmopathy (dated by TCRdb to between 2018 and 2021). Looking at the study overall: Peripheral blood samples were taken at initial diagnosis, before any treatment was given. To identify distinguishing TCR V-J signatures, a discovery cohort of around 100 patients was used, comprising 43 with Graves' ophthalmopathy and under 60 with stable Graves' hyperthyroidism. Prospective prediction of ophthalmopathy was tested in an independent validation cohort of under 20 hyperthyroidism patients and 15 to 17 patients who later progressed to ophthalmopathy. For training and testing, the 80 to 100 patients in the discovery cohort were randomly divided in a 7:3 ratio. In roughly six Graves' hyperthyroidism patients, the study also compared T-cell repertoires from thyroid tissue with T-cell repertoires from blood. After blood sampling, hyperthyroidism patients were treated with methimazole at a starting dose of 30 mg daily, and ophthalmopathy patients were treated with high-dose intravenous methylprednisolone. According to the paper, TCR Vbeta CDR3 sequencing was carried out on 120 to 150 peripheral blood samples, which came from more than 40 ophthalmopathy, around 75 hyperthyroidism and 17 progressor patients. What the study reported, not specific to this receptor: A 13 V-J signature model separated ophthalmopathy from stable hyperthyroidism, with approximately 87% sensitivity and 81% to 83% specificity in cross-validation and 80%/75% in testing. In validation, the model predicted progression to ophthalmopathy with about 71% sensitivity and 72% to 75% specificity, a median of 6.5 months before onset. No statistical method was used to set the sample size in advance, and investigators knew the group allocation. Blood samples also contained most of the expanded thyroid clonotypes (frequency above 0.001), which suggests that blood repertoires may reflect thyroid immune responses.

From the cysteine up to the phenylalanine, the CDR3 has a length of 14 residues. Only CDR3 DNA is held: 42 bases, read in frame from base 1. Trimming removed 7 bases from V and 8 bases from J; the gene matches leave 10 bases unexplained. The germline V gene supplies CDR1 SNHLY and CDR2 FYNNEI. The hyperthyroidism patients were between 18 and 65 years old and newly diagnosed, with a disease duration of less than 2 months. Any patient with an uncontrolled infection, another autoimmune disease, pregnancy or lactation was excluded. Diagnoses relied on clinical symptoms, serum thyroxine and TRAb, thyroid ultrasound and orbital computed tomography. Blood from progressor patients was collected at the time of first diagnosis with hyperthyroidism, before any ophthalmopathy symptoms had appeared. PBMCs were isolated from 7.5 to 10 ml of fresh peripheral blood by Ficoll-Paque density gradient centrifugation. Patients classed as progressors first received a Graves' hyperthyroidism diagnosis and then went on to develop ophthalmopathy during follow-up. Total RNA was extracted using Trizol reagent, and RNA quality was assessed on an Agilent 2100 Bioanalyzer.

This clonotype was counted ten times or more. Its antigen is currently not known. No much larger clonotype is one base removed from it; base qualities were not supplied. TCR beta CDR3 regions were amplified from RNA transcripts. The first round of RT-PCR for the TCR CDR3 was performed with the HTBI primer set and the Qiagen OneStep RT-PCR kit. Libraries were constructed in a second round of multiplex PCR, after which size selection and purification were performed. Sequencing of the libraries was done on an Illumina HiSeq2000 using paired-end 100 bp reads. The published analysis was carried out like this. SOAPnuke was used to process the raw data, removing reads that contained adapters or uncalled bases, had a mean Phred below 15, or lacked an exact match to the constant primer or identifier. High-quality paired reads were merged using COPE v1.2.5, and each unique nucleotide sequence was defined as a clonotype. MiTCR v1.1 was used to align clonotypes to the IMGT TRBV, TRBD and TRBJ reference segments. Only V-J combinations with frequency above 0.0001, covering about 99% of repertoires, were analysed. A TCS score was defined as the ratio of F50 (clonal expansion) to E x V (chaos), with BLOSUM62-based TCRdist applied between CDR3 peptides within each V-J. Welch's t-statistics and random forest reduced 500 to 550 V-J features to roughly 13, which were used in a naive Bayes classifier (R e1071). The public reads were reprocessed in TCRdb via fastp at Q25 and MiXCR, keeping in-frame beta chains. Every CDR3 protein is listed once, alongside the most common genes and DNA of its rows. Clone size and V and J calls follow TCRdb, not the original study. The table for this sample lists hundreds of thousands of distinct CDR3 sequences; around 13% of them were counted only once. The ten largest make up about 5.8% of the sample.

The clonotype originates from a woman aged 30 to 39 with Graves' hyperthyroidism that later progressed to Graves' ophthalmopathy. The sequenced sample consisted of blood. The V and J segments used are TRBV2 and TRBJ1-4; TRBD1 agrees with 7 junctional bases. The encoded CDR3 is CASIQGPGGEKLFF. In nucleotides, the sequence is TGTGCCAGCATCCAGGGACCAGGGGGAGAAAAACTGTTTTTT.